This TCR beta chain emerged from a study of control samples from healthy donors and cancer patients. Assay used: immunoSEQ multiplex PCR; TCRdb lists only in-frame clones, some missing. The table lists 150,000 to 200,000 clones, 85% to 95% of them singletons, with about 8.5% in the top ten. V was pared by 5 bases and J by 5 bases, with 8 bases of the junction left unmatched. The CDR3 covers 15 residues. Germline V gene data show CDR1 as MNHEY and CDR2 as SMNVEV (reference sequence). This receptor was obtained from a woman aged 40 to 50 in good health. The chain joins TRBV27 to TRBJ1-1, with 10 bases identical to TRBD1. Source material: blood. CDR3 nucleotide sequence: TGTGCCAGCAGTCACCCGGGACAGGGGAGAACTGAAGCTTTCTTT. It specifies CASSHPGQGRTEAFF.